This TCR beta chain was identified during a study of post-analysis software for immune sequencing data. Regarding the study as a whole: In multiple sclerosis, normalized Chao1 diversity was significantly below that of controls. Included in a set of roughly five TRBV segments more frequent in patients than controls were TRBV5-6, TRBV5-1 and TRBV20-1.

V was pared by 6 bases and J by 5 bases, with 13 bases between. The V gene's germline CDR1 is DFQATT and CDR2 SNEGSKA (reference sequence). The CDR3 has 12 amino acids. Prepared libraries of TCR beta cDNA carried unique molecular identifiers. TCRdb fed the PCR reads into MiXCR, producing one record per CDR3 protein. The table records 450,000 to 700,000 distinct CDR3 sequences, roughly 47% of them present only once. Worth noting for this clonotype: Its target is not known.

The sample consisted of blood. The sequence came from a girl aged 5-17 years with multiple sclerosis. This rearrangement joins TRBV20-1 to TRBJ1-1, with D possibly TRBD1 on 5 matching bases. CDR3: CSALGPQTEAFF. CDR3 DNA sequence: TGCAGTGCCCTGGGACCGCAGACTGAAGCTTTCTTT.